This T cell receptor (beta chain) was sequenced during a study of T cell responses to AZD1222 COVID-19 vaccine. Study outcomes and limitations: Nearly half of unique spike-specific TCRs reportedly avoided B.1.351 and B.1.1.7 mutated regions. Elevations in Spike-specific TCR breadth and depth followed administration of two AZD1222 doses. Donors, mostly white British, included more females; clonal diversity was possibly underestimated.

Some clones are missing from TCRdb's copy, which holds only in-frame ones; the method was immunoSEQ multiplex PCR. This table holds some 69,000 clones, over 80% found once. Worth noting for this clone: Its target is unknown.

The source of this sequence is an adult who received the AZD1222 COVID-19 vaccine. The material sequenced was peripheral blood, taken 28 days after the second AZD1222 dose.

CDR3 bases: TGCGCCAGCAGCCCAGTTGGGACTAGCGGGGTACCCTACGAGCAGTACTTC. Amino acid sequence: CASSPVGTSGVPYEQYF. The rearrangement uses TRBV5-1 and TRBJ2-7, with 13 bases fitting TRBD2. Germline trimming cut 4 bases from V and 2 bases from J; bases unmatched to any gene: 9. Germline V gene lookup returns CDR1 SGHRS and CDR2 YFSETQ. The CDR3 has 17 residues.